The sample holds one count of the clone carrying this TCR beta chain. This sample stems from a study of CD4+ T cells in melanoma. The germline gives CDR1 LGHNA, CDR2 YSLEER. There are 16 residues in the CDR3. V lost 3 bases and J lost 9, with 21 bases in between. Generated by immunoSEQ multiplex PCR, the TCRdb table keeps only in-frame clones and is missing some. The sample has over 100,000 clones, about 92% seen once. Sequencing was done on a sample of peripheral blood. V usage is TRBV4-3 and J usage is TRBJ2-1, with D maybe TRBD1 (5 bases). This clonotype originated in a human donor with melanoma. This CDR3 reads CASSQERGFPLGEQFF. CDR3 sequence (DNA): TGCGCCAGCAGCCAGGAAAGGGGCTTTCCACTCGGTGAGCAGTTCTTC.